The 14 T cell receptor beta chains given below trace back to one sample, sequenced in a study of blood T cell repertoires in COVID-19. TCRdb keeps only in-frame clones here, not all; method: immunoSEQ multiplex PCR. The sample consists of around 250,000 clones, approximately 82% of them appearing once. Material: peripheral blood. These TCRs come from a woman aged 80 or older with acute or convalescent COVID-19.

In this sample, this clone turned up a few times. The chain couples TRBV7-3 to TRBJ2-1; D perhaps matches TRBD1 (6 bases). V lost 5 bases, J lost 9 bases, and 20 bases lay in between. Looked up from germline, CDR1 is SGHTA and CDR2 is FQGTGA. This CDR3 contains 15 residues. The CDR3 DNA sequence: TGTGCCAGCAGCCCTAATCCAGGGGCCATAGGTGAGCAGTTCTTC. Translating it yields CASSPNPGAIGEQFF.

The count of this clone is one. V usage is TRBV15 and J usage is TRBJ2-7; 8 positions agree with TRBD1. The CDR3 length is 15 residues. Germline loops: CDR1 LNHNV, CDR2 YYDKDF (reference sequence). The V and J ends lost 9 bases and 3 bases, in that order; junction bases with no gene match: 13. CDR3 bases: TGTGCCACGCGAAAAAACAGGGGGGTGGACTACGAGCAGTACTTC. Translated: CATRKNRGVDYEQYF.

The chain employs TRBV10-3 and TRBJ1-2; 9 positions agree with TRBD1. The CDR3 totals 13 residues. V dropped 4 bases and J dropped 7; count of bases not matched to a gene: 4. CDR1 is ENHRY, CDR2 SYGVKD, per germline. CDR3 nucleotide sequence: TGTGCCATCAGTGGGGACAGGGAAGTTGGCTACACCTTC. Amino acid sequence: CAISGDREVGYTF.

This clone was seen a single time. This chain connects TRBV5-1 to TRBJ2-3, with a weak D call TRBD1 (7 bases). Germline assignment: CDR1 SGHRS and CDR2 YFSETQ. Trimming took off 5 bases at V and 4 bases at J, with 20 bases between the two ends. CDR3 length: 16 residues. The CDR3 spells CASSSGQVGGADTQYF. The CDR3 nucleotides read TGCGCCAGCAGTTCTGGACAGGTTGGAGGGGCAGATACGCAGTATTTT.

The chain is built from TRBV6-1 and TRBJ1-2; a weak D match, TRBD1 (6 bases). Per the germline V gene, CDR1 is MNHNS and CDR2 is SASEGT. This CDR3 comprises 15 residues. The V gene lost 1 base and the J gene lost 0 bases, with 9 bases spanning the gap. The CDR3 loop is CASSEGGGANYGYTF. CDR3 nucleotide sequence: TGTGCCAGCAGTGAAGGCGGGGGCGCTAACTATGGCTACACCTTC.

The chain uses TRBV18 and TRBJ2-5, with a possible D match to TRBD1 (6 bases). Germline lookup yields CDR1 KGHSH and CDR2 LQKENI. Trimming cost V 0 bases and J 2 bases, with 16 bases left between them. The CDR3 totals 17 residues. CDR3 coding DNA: TGTGCCAGCTCACCACCGACGACAACAGGGAAACAAGAGACCCAGTACTTC. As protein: CASSPPTTTGKQETQYF. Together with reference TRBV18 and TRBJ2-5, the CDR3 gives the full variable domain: NAGVMQNPRHLVRRRGQEARLRCSPMKGHSHVYWYRQLPEEGLKFMVYLQKENIIDESGMPKERFSAEFPKEGPSILRIQQVVRGDSAAYFCASSPPTTTGKQETQYFGPGTRLLVL.

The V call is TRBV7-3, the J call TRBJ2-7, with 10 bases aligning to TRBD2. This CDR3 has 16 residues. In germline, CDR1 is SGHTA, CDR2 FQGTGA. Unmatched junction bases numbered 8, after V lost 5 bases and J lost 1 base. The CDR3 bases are TGTGCCAGCAGCCCCTCCGGGACTAGCGCGTCCTACGAGCAGTACTTC. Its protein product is CASSPSGTSASYEQYF.

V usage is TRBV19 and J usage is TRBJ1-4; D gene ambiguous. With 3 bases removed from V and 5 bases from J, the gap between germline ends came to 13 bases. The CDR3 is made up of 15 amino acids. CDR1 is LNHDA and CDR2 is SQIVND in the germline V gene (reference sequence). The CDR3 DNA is TGTGCCAGTAGTATGAACAGCCTCGGCAATGAAAAACTGTTTTTT. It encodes CASSMNSLGNEKLFF.

Written as DNA, the CDR3 is TGTGCCAGCAGACCAGGGGGAACTAATGAAAAACTGTTTTTT. As protein: CASRPGGTNEKLFF. The chain uses TRBV3-1 (or the pseudogene TRBV3-2) and TRBJ1-4; TRBD1 matches at 7 bases. V lost 6 bases and J lost 1; bases outside the gene matches: 2. Germline V gene lookup returns CDR1 LGHDT and CDR2 YNNKEL (reference sequence). There are 14 residues in the CDR3.

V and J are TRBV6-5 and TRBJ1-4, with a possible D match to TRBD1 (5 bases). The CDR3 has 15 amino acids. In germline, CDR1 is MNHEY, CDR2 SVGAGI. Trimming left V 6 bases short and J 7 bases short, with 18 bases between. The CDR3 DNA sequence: TGTGCCAGCAGACCGGAGGGGTTGAGAGGTGAAAAACTGTTTTTT. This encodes CASRPEGLRGEKLFF.

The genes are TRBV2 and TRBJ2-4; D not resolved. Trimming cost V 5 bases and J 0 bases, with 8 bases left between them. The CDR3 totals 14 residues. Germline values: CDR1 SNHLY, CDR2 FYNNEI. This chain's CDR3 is CASSPSIAKNIQYF. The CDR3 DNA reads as TGTGCCAGCAGTCCCTCTATAGCCAAAAACATTCAGTACTTC.

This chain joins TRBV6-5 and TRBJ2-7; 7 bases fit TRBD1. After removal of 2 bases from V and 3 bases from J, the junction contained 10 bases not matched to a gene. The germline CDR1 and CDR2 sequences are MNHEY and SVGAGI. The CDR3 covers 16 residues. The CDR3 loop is CASSYGDRASGYEQYF. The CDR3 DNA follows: TGTGCCAGCAGTTACGGAGACAGGGCTTCTGGCTACGAGCAGTACTTC.

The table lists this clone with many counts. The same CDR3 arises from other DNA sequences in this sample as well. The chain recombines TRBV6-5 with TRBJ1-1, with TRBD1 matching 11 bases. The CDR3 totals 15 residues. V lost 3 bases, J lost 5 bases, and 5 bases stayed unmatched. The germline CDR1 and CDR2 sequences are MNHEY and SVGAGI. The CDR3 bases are TGTGCCAGCAGTTATGGGACAGGGGGAAGGACTGAAGCTTTCTTT. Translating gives CASSYGTGGRTEAFF.

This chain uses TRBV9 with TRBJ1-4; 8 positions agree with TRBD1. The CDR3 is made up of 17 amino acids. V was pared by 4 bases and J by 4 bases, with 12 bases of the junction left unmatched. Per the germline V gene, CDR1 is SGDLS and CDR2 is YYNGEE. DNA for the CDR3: TGTGCCAGCAGCTCGGGACAGGTCGTCGGTTTTAATGAAAAACTGTTTTTT. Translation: CASSSGQVVGFNEKLFF.